The entry below gives a single T cell receptor beta chain sequence along with its context. The antigen remains undetermined. Sequencing relied on a cDNA template that was reverse transcribed from extracted RNA. Assay: immunoSEQ multiplex PCR; the TCRdb copy retains only in-frame clones and omits some. The sample consists of 150,000 to 250,000 clones, 58% of them appearing once. The data originate from a study of CD8+ T cells in alopecia areata. About the research overall: Treatment ran 6 to 18 months, with 6 months of follow-up afterward. General study results and limits: Lesional scalp exceeded normal scalp in clonality, especially in alopecia totalis/universalis.

Losses at the gene ends were 3 bases for V and 0 bases for J; bases not matched to a gene: 6. Germline V gene sequence: CDR1 SEHNR, CDR2 FQNEAQ (reference sequence). CDR3 length equals 17 residues. Treatment: oral pan-JAK inhibitor, 5-10 mg twice daily. The sequence was obtained from a human donor with alopecia areata. The genes are TRBV7-9 and TRBJ2-4, with 9 nucleotides matching TRBD1. The sequences come from CD4+ T cells sorted from blood, collected at week 24, from a patient treated with tofacitinib. This CDR3 is CASSFSDRGLAKNIQYF. The CDR3, as DNA: TGTGCCAGCAGCTTCTCGGACAGGGGATTAGCCAAAAACATTCAGTACTTC.